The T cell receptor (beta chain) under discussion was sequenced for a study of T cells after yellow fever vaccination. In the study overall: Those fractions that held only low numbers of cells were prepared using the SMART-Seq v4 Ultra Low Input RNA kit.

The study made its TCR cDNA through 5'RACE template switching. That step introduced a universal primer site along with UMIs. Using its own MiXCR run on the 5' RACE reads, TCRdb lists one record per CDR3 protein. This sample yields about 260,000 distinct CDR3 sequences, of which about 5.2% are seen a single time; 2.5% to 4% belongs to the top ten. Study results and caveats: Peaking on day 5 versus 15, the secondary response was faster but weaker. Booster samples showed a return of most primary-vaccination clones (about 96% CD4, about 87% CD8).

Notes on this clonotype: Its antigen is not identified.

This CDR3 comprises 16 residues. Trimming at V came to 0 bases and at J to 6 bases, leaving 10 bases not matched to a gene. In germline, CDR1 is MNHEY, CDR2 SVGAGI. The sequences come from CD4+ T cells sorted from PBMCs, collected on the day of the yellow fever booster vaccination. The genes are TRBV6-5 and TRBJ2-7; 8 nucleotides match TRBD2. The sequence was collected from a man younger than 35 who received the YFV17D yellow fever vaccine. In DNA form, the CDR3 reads TGTGCCAGCAGTTACTCCCGTGGACTAGCTCTAGGCGAGCAGTACTTC. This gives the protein CASSYSRGLALGEQYF.